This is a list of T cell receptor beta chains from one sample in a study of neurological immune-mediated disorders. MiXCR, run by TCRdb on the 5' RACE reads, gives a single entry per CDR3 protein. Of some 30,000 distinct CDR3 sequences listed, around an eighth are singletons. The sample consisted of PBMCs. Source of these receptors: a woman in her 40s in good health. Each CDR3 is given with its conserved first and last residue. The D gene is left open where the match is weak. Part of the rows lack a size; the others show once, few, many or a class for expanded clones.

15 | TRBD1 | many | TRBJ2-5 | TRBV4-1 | TGCGCCAGCAGCTGGGACAGGGGGATCGAAGAGACCCAGTACTTC | CASSWDRGIEETQYF
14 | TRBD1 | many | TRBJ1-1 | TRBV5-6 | TGTGCCAGCAAGGGGGACAGACTGAACACTGAAGCTTTCTTT | CASKGDRLNTEAFF
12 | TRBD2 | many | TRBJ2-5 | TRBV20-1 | TGCAGTGGTTACACTAGCGCCGAGACCCAGTACTTC | CSGYTSAETQYF
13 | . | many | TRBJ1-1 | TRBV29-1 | TGCAGCGTTGTTGTGGGGCTTATCACTGAAGCTTTCTTT | CSVVVGLITEAFF
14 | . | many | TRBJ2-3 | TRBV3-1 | TGTGCCAGCAGCCAAGATCATGAAACAGATACGCAGTATTTT | CASSQDHETDTQYF
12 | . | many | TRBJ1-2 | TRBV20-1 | TGCAGTGCGTGGGACATAAACTATGGCTACACCTTC | CSAWDINYGYTF
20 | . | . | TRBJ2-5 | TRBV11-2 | . | CASSFYICSAQTGGKQTQYF
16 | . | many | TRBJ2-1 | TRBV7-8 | TGTGCCAGCAGTCGAAATGCGGCCAGCTCCTACAATGAGCAGTTCTTC | CASSRNAASSYNEQFF
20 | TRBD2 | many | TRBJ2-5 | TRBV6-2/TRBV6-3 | TGTGCCAGCAGTCTCCGCTTTTACGGGCGGGGGTCCGGAGACCAAGAGACCCAGTACTTC | CASSLRFYGRGSGDQETQYF
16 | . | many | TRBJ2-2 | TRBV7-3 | TGTGCCAGCAGCCCTTGGATGGTACGGGGCACCGGGGAGCTGTTTTTT | CASSPWMVRGTGELFF
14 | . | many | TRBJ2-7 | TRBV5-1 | TGCGCCAGCAGCTTGGATGGTACCCGCTACGAGCAGTACTTC | CASSLDGTRYEQYF
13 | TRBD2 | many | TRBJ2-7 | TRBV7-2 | TGTGCCAGCAGCGGGGGGGTAGCGGACGAGCAGTACTTC | CASSGGVADEQYF
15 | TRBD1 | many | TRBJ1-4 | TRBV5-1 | TGCGCCAGCAGCAGCATGACAGGGAATGGAGAAAAACTGTTTTTT | CASSSMTGNGEKLFF
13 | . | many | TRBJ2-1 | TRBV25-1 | TGTGCCAGCAGTGAATATTCGAGGGGTGAGCAGTTCTTC | CASSEYSRGEQFF
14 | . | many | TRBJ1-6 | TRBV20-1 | TGCAGTGCTAGAGATGGGTCAGCCAATTCACCCCTCCACTTT | CSARDGSANSPLHF
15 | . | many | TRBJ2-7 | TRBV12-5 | TGTGCTAGTGGTCCGGGACCACCTTTGGGTTACGAGCAGTACTTC | CASGPGPPLGYEQYF
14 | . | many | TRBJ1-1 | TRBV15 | TGTGCCACCAGCAGAGGGGCGATGAACACTGAAGCTTTCTTT | CATSRGAMNTEAFF
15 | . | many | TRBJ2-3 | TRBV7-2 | TGTGCCAGCAGCGAAACAGGGATCGGTCCAGATACGCAGTATTTT | CASSETGIGPDTQYF
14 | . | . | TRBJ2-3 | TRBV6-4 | TGTGCCAGCAGAGAAATAGCCTCTAGTGATACGCAGTATTTT | CASREIASSDTQYF
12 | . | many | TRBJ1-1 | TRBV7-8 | TGTGCCAGCAGCTTATTGGACACTGAAGCTTTCTTT | CASSLLDTEAFF
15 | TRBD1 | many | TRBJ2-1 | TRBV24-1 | TGTGCCACCAGTGATATCAGGACAGGGGGCAATGAGCAGTTCTTC | CATSDIRTGGNEQFF
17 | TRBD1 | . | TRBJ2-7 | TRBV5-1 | TGCGCCAGCAGCTTGGTCTGGGGGAAGGGGGCGCCATGGGAACAGTACTTC | CASSLVWGKGAPWEQYF
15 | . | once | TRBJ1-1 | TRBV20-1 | TGCAGTGCTAGAGATGTAGACAGGCCAAACACTGAAGCTTTCTTT | CSARDVDRPNTEAFF
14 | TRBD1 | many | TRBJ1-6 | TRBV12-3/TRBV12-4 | TGTGCCAGCAGGGACGACAGGGCTCGTTCACCCCTCCACTTT | CASRDDRARSPLHF
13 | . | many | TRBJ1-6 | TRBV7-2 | TGTGCCAGCAGCTTAGGGAGAGGTTCACCCCTCCACTTT | CASSLGRGSPLHF
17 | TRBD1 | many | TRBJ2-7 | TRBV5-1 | TGCGCCAGCAGCTTGGCCTGGGGGAAGGGGGCGCCATGGGAGCAGTACTTC | CASSLAWGKGAPWEQYF
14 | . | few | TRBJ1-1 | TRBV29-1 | TGCAGCGTTGCACCGACAGCCAGGAACACTGAAGCTTTCTTT | CSVAPTARNTEAFF
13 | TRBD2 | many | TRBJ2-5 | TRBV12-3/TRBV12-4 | TGTGCCAGCAGGCTCGGGAGGCAAGAGACCCAGTACTTC | CASRLGRQETQYF
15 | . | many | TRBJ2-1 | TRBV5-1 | TGCGCCAGCAGCGAAGGGCTTTGGGGCTACAATGAGCAGTTCTTC | CASSEGLWGYNEQFF
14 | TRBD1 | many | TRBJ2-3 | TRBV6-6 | TGTGCCAGCAGGGGACAGGGGAGCACAGATACGCAGTATTTT | CASRGQGSTDTQYF
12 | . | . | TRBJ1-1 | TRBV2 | TGTGCCAGCAGTGATGAGAACACTGAAGCTTTCTTT | CASSDENTEAFF
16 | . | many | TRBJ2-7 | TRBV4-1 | TGCGCCAGCAGCCAAGCTTGGGGAGGGGGCTCGGCCGAGCAGTACTTC | CASSQAWGGGSAEQYF
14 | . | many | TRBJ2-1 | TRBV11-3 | TGTGCCAGCAGCTTAGATCCCGGGGCCAATGAGCAGTTCTTC | CASSLDPGANEQFF
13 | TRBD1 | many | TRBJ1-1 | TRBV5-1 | TGCGCCAGCAGCCTAGGGGGCCGGACTGAAGCTTTCTTT | CASSLGGRTEAFF
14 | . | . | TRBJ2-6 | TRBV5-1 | TGCGCCAGCATCCCGGACCGGGGGGCCAACGTCCTGACTTTC | CASIPDRGANVLTF
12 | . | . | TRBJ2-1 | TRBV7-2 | TGTGCCAGCAGCTCGCAGGACAGAGGGCAGTTCTTC | CASSSQDRGQFF
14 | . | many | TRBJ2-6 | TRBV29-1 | TGCAGCGCCAGAGCGGGCTCTGGGGCCAACGTCCTGACTTTC | CSARAGSGANVLTF
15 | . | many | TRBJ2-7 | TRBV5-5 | TGTGCCAGCAGCTTGGCGCACAGGGCCTCCTACGAGCAGTACTTC | CASSLAHRASYEQYF
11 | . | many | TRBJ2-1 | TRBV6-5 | TGTGCCAGCAGTTACAAGAATGAGCAGTTCTTC | CASSYKNEQFF
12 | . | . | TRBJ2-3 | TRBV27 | TGTGCCAGCAGTTACTATGGAGATACGCAGTATTTT | CASSYYGDTQYF
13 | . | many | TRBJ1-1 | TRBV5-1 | TGCGCCAGCCGGTCCGGGGCGAACACTGAAGCTTTCTTT | CASRSGANTEAFF
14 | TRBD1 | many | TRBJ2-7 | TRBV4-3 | TGCGCCAGCAGCCAAGCAGGGACAGGCGGGGAGCAGTACTTC | CASSQAGTGGEQYF
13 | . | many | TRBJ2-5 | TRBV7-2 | TGTGCCAGCAGCTCGGGACACCAAGAGACCCAGTACTTC | CASSSGHQETQYF
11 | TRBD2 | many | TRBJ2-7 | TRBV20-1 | TGCAGTGCTGGGGGGGATTACGAGCAGTACTTC | CSAGGDYEQYF
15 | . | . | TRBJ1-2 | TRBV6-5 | TGTGTCAACAGCCTTACTGGGGGAACTAACTATGGCTACACCTTC | CVNSLTGGTNYGYTF
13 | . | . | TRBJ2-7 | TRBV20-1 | TGCAGTGCTAGGGCAGATCCTTCCTACGAGCAGTACTTC | CSARADPSYEQYF
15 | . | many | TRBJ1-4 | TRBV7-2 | TGTGCCAGCAGATTTACAGGTTCAACTAATGAAAAACTGTTTTTT | CASRFTGSTNEKLFF
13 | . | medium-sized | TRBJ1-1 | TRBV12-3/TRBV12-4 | TGTGCCAGCAGTTTATCTGAGAACACTGAAGCTTTCTTT | CASSLSENTEAFF
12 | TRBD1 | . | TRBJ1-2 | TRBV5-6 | TGTGCCAGCCCACCAGGACAGGTTGGCTACACCTTC | CASPPGQVGYTF
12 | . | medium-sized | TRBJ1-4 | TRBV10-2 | TGCGCCAGCAGGTCCGCAGCGGAAAAACTGTTTTTT | CASRSAAEKLFF
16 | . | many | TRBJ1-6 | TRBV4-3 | TGCGCCAGCAGCCAAGATAAGGGAGGAGGGGAATCACCCCTCCACTTT | CASSQDKGGGESPLHF
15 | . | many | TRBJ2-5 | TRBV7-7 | TGTGCTAGCAGTCCCCGATGGGGTTTCGCAGAGACCCAGTACTTC | CASSPRWGFAETQYF
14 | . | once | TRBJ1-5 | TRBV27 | . | CASDFGQGNQPQQF
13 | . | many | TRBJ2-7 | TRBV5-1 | TGCGCCAGCAGCTTGAACGGGGCCAACGAGCAGTACTTC | CASSLNGANEQYF